This T cell receptor beta chain derives from a study of CD8 T cells in Susac syndrome. Points from the study as a whole: Individuals included in the TCR sequencing and HLA analysis were acknowledged by the study to be relatively few in number.

A note on this clonotype: No antigen is known for it.

The authors carried out high-throughput sequencing of TCR beta. They applied it to CD8+ and CD4+ T cells obtained from blood. TEMRA cells were FACS-enriched, unlike CD8+ and CD4+ T cells, which were negatively isolated. This CDR3 region has 14 residues. V gave up 8 bases and J gave up 6 bases; unmatched junction bases: 9. CDR1 DFQATT and CDR2 SNEGSKA come from the germline V gene (reference sequence). Reverse transcription of roughly 0.5 to 1 ug RNA was carried out with random hexamers. TCRdb fed the immunoSEQ multiplex PCR reads into MiXCR, producing one record per CDR3 protein. The sample includes about 120,000 distinct CDR3 sequences, about 94% of them seen just once.

The specimen was CD4+ T cells from PBMCs. The rearrangement links TRBV20-1 to TRBJ2-1, with 11 bases identical to TRBD1. The receptor was derived from a human donor with multiple sclerosis. CDR3 DNA: TGCAGTCTGTTCTCCGGGACAGGGGGCAATGAGCAGTTCTTC. This translates into CSLFSGTGGNEQFF.